This T cell receptor (beta chain) came from a study of T cells in Graves' hyperthyroidism and ophthalmopathy. RNA transcripts served as the template for amplifying TCR beta CDR3 regions. First-round RT-PCR with HTBI primers amplified the TCR CDR3 region. MiXCR, applied by TCRdb to the multiplex PCR reads, yields one record per CDR3 protein. Counted here are around 500,000 distinct CDR3 sequences, approximately 15% occurring once; the ten biggest clones make up around 17%. This clonotype was recorded many times. Patients aged 18 to 65 had newly diagnosed hyperthyroidism lasting under 2 months. For the diagnoses, clinical symptoms, serum thyroxine and TRAb, thyroid ultrasound and orbital computed tomography were used. Input material: blood. The sequence came from a young woman with Graves' hyperthyroidism.

The CDR3 nucleotides are TGTGCCAGCAGTTCCCCCTCTAGCGGGAGATTTGACGAGCAGTTCTTC. Translation gives CASSSPSSGRFDEQFF. V usage is TRBV28 and J usage is TRBJ2-1, with 10 bases aligning to TRBD2. Germline trimming cut 4 bases from V and 10 bases from J; bases unmatched to any gene: 13. The germline gives CDR1 MDHEN, CDR2 SYDVKM. The CDR3 covers 16 residues.